This TCR beta chain was recorded in a study of blood T cell repertoires in COVID-19. The ends were cut back, 5 bases at V and 8 bases at J, with 21 bases in the middle. Per the germline V gene, CDR1 is MDHEN and CDR2 is SYDVKM. This CDR3 is 15 amino acids long. The table came from immunoSEQ multiplex PCR; TCRdb's copy has only in-frame clones and leaves some out. The sample lists 110,000 to 150,000 clones, 75% to 90% occurring once. The chain links TRBV28 to TRBJ1-2; tentatively, D is TRBD1 (6 bases). The sequencing input was peripheral blood. This TCR came from a woman aged 50 to 60 with acute or convalescent COVID-19. The CDR3 DNA reads as TGTGCCAGCAGTCCGGCCGGGACACCTTTCTCAGGCTACACCTTC. Its protein is CASSPAGTPFSGYTF.